This T cell receptor beta chain emerged from a study of shared clonotypes between healthy human individuals. Study-level points and caveats: An anticipated effect of sequencing depth on clonotype sharing among donors was recognized.

On this clone: Antigen unknown.

Sequencing used immunoSEQ multiplex PCR; TCRdb keeps in-frame clones, though not all of them. Of roughly 2,000,000 clones in the sample, about 95% were seen once. The CDR3 covers 19 residues. Germline lookup yields CDR1 SEHNR and CDR2 FQNEAQ (reference sequence). V lost 4 bases to trimming and J lost 0 bases; unmatched junction nucleotides: 9. It was CD45RO-negative cells, positively selected for CCR7, that made up naive CD8 cells, with terminally differentiated effector memory CD45RA+ cells excluded. V gene TRBV7-9 combines with J gene TRBJ2-1; 13 bases line up with TRBD2. This TCR was recovered from a man aged 18 to 30 in good health. Sequencing was done on a sample of naive CD8+ T cells sorted from blood. DNA of the CDR3: TGTGCCAGCAGCTCTACTAGCGGGAGGGGGTCGAGCTCCTACAATGAGCAGTTCTTC. Protein product: CASSSTSGRGSSSYNEQFF.